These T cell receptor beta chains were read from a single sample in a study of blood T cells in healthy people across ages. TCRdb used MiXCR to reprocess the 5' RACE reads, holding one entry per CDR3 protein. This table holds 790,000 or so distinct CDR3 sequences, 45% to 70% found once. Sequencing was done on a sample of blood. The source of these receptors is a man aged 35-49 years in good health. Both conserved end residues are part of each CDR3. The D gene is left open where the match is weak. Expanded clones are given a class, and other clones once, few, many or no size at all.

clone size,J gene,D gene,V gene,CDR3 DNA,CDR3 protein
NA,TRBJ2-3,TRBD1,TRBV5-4,TGTGCCAGCAGCTTGGGGGGACAGGGGGGGACAGATACGCAGTATTTT,CASSLGGQGGTDTQYF
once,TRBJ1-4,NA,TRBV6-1,TGTGCCAGCAGTGTACAGGCTTATCGGGCAACTAATGAAAAACTGTTTTTT,CASSVQAYRATNEKLFF
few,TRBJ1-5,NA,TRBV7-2,TGTGCCAGCAGCTCGGGTCCGGCGGTCAATCAGCCCCAGCATTTT,CASSSGPAVNQPQHF
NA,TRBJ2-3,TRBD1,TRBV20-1,TGCAGTGCTCATCAGGGGGCCGGGGTGAATACGCAGTATTTT,CSAHQGAGVNTQYF
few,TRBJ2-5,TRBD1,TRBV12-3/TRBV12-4,TGTGCCAGCAGTCCAGGGGGCGCGGAGGAGACCCAGTACTTC,CASSPGGAEETQYF
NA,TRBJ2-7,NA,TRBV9,TGTGCCAGCAGCGTAGCCGTATCTAGTTTCGACTCCTACGAGCAGTACTTC,CASSVAVSSFDSYEQYF
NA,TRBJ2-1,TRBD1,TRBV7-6,TGTGCCAGCAGCTTGCAGACAGGGTTAAATGAGCAGTTCTTC,CASSLQTGLNEQFF
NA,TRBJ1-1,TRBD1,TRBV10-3,TGTGCCAGCCGGGACAGCTTGAACACTGAAGCTTTCTTT,CASRDSLNTEAFF
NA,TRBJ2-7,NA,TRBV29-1,TGCAGCGTTGGAGAATCCTACGAGCAGTACTTC,CSVGESYEQYF
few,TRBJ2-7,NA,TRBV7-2,TGTGCCAGCAGCTTAGGTACTTCAGGGGTGGGCGAGCAGTACTTC,CASSLGTSGVGEQYF
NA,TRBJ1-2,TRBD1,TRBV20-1,TGCAGTGCTAGAGGACAGGGCGGCGGCTATGGCTGCACCTTC,CSARGQGGGYGCTF
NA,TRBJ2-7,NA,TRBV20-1,TGCAGTGCTAGAGTCCCCCAGGGGCACTACTACGAGCAGTACTTC,CSARVPQGHYYEQYF
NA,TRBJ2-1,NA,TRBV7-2,TGTGCCAGCAGCTTAGCGGGTCCGGCTAGCGAATACAATGAGCAGTTCTTC,CASSLAGPASEYNEQFF
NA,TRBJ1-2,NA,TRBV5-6,TGTGCCAGCAGCGGCCCAACAGGTGGAAGTTTTAATGGCTACACCTTC,CASSGPTGGSFNGYTF
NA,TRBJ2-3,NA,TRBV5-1,TGCGCCAGCACTTCGCTGGGGACTAGCACAGATACGCAGTATTTT,CASTSLGTSTDTQYF
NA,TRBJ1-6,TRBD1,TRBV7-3,TGTGCCAGCAGCTTACAGGGGGACTCCTATAATTCACCCCTCCACTTT,CASSLQGDSYNSPLHF
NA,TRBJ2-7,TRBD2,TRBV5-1,TGCGCCAGCAGCTTCGGGCTAGCGGGAGGGCATGAGCAGTACTTC,CASSFGLAGGHEQYF
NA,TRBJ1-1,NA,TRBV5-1,TGCGCCAGCCTCGGACAGTTGAACACTGAAGCTTTCTTT,CASLGQLNTEAFF
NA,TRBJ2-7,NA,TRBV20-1,TGCAGTGCTTCATATCAGGGGCTCCTAGGCGAGCAGTACTTC,CSASYQGLLGEQYF
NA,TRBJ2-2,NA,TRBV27,TGTGCCAGCACTCAGGGTGGGGAGCTGTTTTTT,CASTQGGELFF
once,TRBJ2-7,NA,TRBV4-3,TGCGCCAGCAGCCAAGATGAGGCTAGCGAGAGCTTATACGAGCAGTACTTC,CASSQDEASESLYEQYF
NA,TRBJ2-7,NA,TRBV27,TGTGCCAGCAGTTTATCTGGCCCGGGAGCTAGCTCCTACGAGCAGTACTTC,CASSLSGPGASSYEQYF
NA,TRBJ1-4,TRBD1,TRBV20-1,TGCAGTGCAAACAGGGGGCTAAGTGAAAAACTGTTTTTT,CSANRGLSEKLFF
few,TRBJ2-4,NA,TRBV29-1,TGCAGCGTCGCGTTCGAGGGCTTCGGCATTCAGTACTTC,CSVAFEGFGIQYF
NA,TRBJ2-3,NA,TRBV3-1,TGTGCCAGTAATCGGAGGGGGGACAGCACAGATACGCAGTATTTT,CASNRRGDSTDTQYF
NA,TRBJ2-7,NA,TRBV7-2,TGTGCCAGCAGCTTGGGGGTCGGGACATCGTCGGGAAGGATCTCCGAGCAGTACTTC,CASSLGVGTSSGRISEQYF
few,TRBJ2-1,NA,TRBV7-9,TGTGCCAGCAGCTCCTCTGACAGGTCTCTCGAGCAGTTCTTC,CASSSSDRSLEQFF
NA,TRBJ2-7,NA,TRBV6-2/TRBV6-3,TGTGCCAGCAGTTACCCAGGACAGACAAACTACGAGCAGTACTTC,CASSYPGQTNYEQYF
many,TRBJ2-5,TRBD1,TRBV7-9,TGTGCCAGCAGCCTGGACAGGGGACAAGAGACCCAGTACTTC,CASSLDRGQETQYF
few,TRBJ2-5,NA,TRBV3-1,TGTGCCAGCAGCCACCGGACAAAAGAGACCCAGTACTTC,CASSHRTKETQYF
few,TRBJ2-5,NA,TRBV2,TGTGCCAGCAGTGACGGCAGGTACCAAGAGACCCAGTACTTC,CASSDGRYQETQYF
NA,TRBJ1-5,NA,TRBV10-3,TGTGCCATCAGTGAGTCGAAAGGGGGTAGCAATCAGCCCCAGCATTTT,CAISESKGGSNQPQHF
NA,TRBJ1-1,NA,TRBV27,TGTGCCAGCGGGCCAATGAACACTGAAGCTTTCTTT,CASGPMNTEAFF
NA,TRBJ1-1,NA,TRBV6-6,TGTGCCAGCAGTAAACAGGGCGTCTGGGACACTGAAGCTTTCTTT,CASSKQGVWDTEAFF
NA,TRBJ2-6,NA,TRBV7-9,TGTGCCAGCAGCTTAGATTTGGCAGGGGGAGGCTCTGGGGCCAGCGTCCTGACTTTC,CASSLDLAGGGSGASVLTF
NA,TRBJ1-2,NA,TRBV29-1,TGCAGCGTTGAAGGAGCGGGCTATGGCTACACCTTC,CSVEGAGYGYTF
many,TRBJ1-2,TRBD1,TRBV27,TGTGCCAGCAGCTTGGGACAGGGCTATGGCTACACCTTC,CASSLGQGYGYTF
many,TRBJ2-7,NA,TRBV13,TGTGCCAGCAGCTTATCAGAGGTTCTCTACGAGCAGTACTTC,CASSLSEVLYEQYF
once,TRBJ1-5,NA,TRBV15,TGTGCCACCAGCAGGAATAAGGGGGGATATCAGCCCCAGCATTTT,CATSRNKGGYQPQHF
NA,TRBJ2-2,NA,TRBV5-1,TGCGCCAGCAGCGTGCACAGGGTCGCGAACACCGGGGAGCTGTTTTTT,CASSVHRVANTGELFF
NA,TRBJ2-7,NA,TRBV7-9,TGTGCCAGCAGCCCCATACCCGCGACTGGCACCTACGAGCAGTACTTC,CASSPIPATGTYEQYF
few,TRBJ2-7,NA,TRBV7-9,TGTGCCAGCAGCCCTTCGGGCTCAGTGTCCTCCTACGAGCAGTACTTC,CASSPSGSVSSYEQYF